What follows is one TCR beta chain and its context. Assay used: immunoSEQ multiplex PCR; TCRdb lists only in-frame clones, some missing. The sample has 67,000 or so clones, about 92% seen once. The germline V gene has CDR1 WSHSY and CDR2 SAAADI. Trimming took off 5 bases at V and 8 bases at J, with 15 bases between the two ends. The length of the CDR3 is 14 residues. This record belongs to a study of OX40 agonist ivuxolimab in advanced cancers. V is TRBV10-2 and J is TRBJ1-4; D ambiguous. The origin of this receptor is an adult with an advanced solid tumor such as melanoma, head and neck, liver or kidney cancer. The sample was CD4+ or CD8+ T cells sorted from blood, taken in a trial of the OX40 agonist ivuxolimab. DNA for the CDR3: TGCGCCAGCAGTTCTAGTGGGTTACGGGAAAAACTGTTTTTT. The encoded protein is CASSSSGLREKLFF.